A selection of T cell receptor beta chains follows, all from one sample in a study of technical replicates of blood from a few donors. The protocol was immunoSEQ multiplex PCR, while the TCRdb copy is restricted to in-frame clones and leaves out a portion. The sample yields more than 75,000 clones, 96% seen once. The sequenced sample consisted of T cells isolated from PBMCs. The origin of the receptors is a human donor in good health. Each CDR3 is given with its conserved first and last residue. A D gene is named only where the DNA matches it firmly. The size of a clone is reported for some rows only, either as once, few or many, or as a class for expanded clones.

once | - | TRBJ2-3 | TRBV19 | CASSRDTDTQYF | TGTGCCAGTAGCAGGGACACAGATACGCAGTATTTT
- | TRBD1 | TRBJ2-2 | TRBV30 | CAGGRDTGELFF | TGTGCAGGGGGCAGGGACACCGGGGAGCTGTTTTTT
once | TRBD2 | TRBJ2-7 | TRBV6-5 | CASSNPGGGYEQYF | TGTGCCAGCAGCAACCCTGGGGGGGGCTACGAGCAGTACTTC
few | - | TRBJ1-2 | TRBV2 | CASSEGIWEGYTF | TGTGCCAGCAGTGAGGGGATTTGGGAGGGCTACACCTTC
- | - | TRBJ1-2 | TRBV6-6 | CASSYSQGGYGYTF | TGTGCCAGCAGTTACTCGCAGGGTGGATATGGCTACACCTTC
- | - | TRBJ1-1 | TRBV5-1 | CASSSEGLGRETEAFF | TGCGCCAGCAGCTCGGAGGGCCTCGGGCGAGAAACTGAAGCTTTCTTT
- | TRBD2 | TRBJ2-5 | TRBV25-1 | CASQRVGEGWLETQYF | TGTGCCAGCCAAAGGGTCGGGGAGGGCTGGTTGGAGACCCAGTACTTC
- | - | TRBJ1-2 | TRBV7-9 | CASSLSPVGYTF | TGTGCCAGCAGCTTATCCCCCGTGGGCTACACCTTC
- | TRBD1 | TRBJ1-2 | TRBV7-2 | CASRTAGGAVGYTF | TGTGCCAGCAGGACCGCAGGGGGCGCAGTGGGCTACACCTTC
- | - | TRBJ2-7 | TRBV11-2 | CASSLDQPGSYEQYF | TGTGCCAGCAGCTTAGATCAACCGGGAAGCTACGAGCAGTACTTC
- | TRBD1 | TRBJ1-1 | TRBV11-3 | CASSLGEEGAKAFF | TGTGCCAGCAGCTTAGGGGAGGAGGGGGCAAAGGCTTTCTTT
- | - | TRBJ2-1 | TRBV4-1 | CASSQAAGYNEQFF | TGCGCCAGCAGCCAAGCCGCAGGGTACAATGAGCAGTTCTTC
- | - | TRBJ2-7 | TRBV19 | CASSIKQGIIYEQYF | TGTGCCAGTAGTATAAAACAGGGAATTATCTACGAGCAGTACTTC
- | - | TRBJ1-3 | TRBV4-1 | CASSQGRGSGNTIYF | TGCGCCAGCAGCCAAGGGAGAGGCAGCGGAAACACCATATATTTT
- | - | TRBJ1-2 | TRBV5-1 | CASSFEPTANYGYTF | TGCGCCAGCAGCTTCGAGCCGACAGCTAACTATGGCTACACCTTC
- | TRBD1 | TRBJ1-2 | TRBV7-6 | CASSSGTGGYYGYTF | TGTGCCAGCAGCTCAGGGACAGGGGGCTACTATGGCTACACCTTC
- | - | TRBJ2-7 | TRBV6-1 | CASSDPGGSSYEQYF | TGTGCCAGCAGTGACCCCGGAGGATCCTCCTACGAGCAGTACTTC
- | TRBD1 | TRBJ1-5 | TRBV7-9 | CASSLSGGNQPQHF | TGTGCCAGCAGCTTATCAGGGGGCAACCAGCCCCAGCATTTT